This entry is about one T cell receptor (beta chain). Its specific antigen is unknown. Qualities for individual bases were not recorded, and no much larger clone is one base off. This entry comes from a study of blood T cell repertoires in COVID-19 (dated by TCRdb to 2018 to 2021). Background on the whole study: Samples covering the acute and convalescent phases of COVID-19 were provided by collaborators in the United States, Italy and Spain. Deeply sampled blood TCRbeta repertoires from subjects exposed to, actively infected with, or recovered from COVID-19 were included in the dataset. HLA class I and class II types, where available, came from metadata supplied by the sample provider rather than from assay-based typing. A de-identified subject ID, COVID-19 status, age in years and sex were almost always included in the sample metadata. The repertoires were made available in a free public database intended to serve as a resource for research on the immune response to SARS-CoV-2. The samples were drawn from the first 160 participants of the ongoing ImmuneRACE study and from over a thousand subjects provided by 6 global collaborators. The prospective study material was composed of cDNA or gDNA derived from T cells, B-cell-depleted T cells, or PBMCs. Overall results and qualifications from the work: Clinical and demographic metadata were provided uncurated, with the amount varying by source and participant.

TCRbeta CDR3 regions were amplified from genomic DNA by means of the immunoSEQ Assay, a bias-controlled multiplex PCR. In the source study's methods: Nucleated cell counts per sample were estimated from amplification of reference gene primers within the assay. To quantify the absolute abundance of each unique TCRbeta CDR3 rearrangement, sequence reads were collapsed and filtered. For each sample, productive Simpson clonality was calculated as the square root of Simpson's diversity index across productive rearrangements. Here the immuneACCESS table is served through TCRdb, limited to in-frame sequences with V and J called. Missing clones are a known gap in these copies; in checked studies unresolved V genes cover under half, and the rest lacks a known reason. Clone size and V and J calls were adopted from that table, with D and trimming inferred from the DNA. Present in this sample are a few hundred thousand clones, more than 75% of which were seen just once. Around 3% of the sample belongs to the ten largest clones.

Participants in the prospective study were aged roughly 18 to 89 years, lived in some 24 United States geographic areas, and enrolled through a virtual design. In the prospective study, participants were assigned to cohorts based on the clinical history participants reported in a screening survey and a study questionnaire. Recovered participants in ImmuneRACE Cohort 3 were defined by two consecutive negative NP/OP PCR tests, clearance by a healthcare professional, or resolution of symptoms. In the prospective study, mobile phlebotomists collected whole blood, serum and a nasopharyngeal or oropharyngeal swab from each participant. Additional blood draws and questionnaires over a 2-month period could optionally be provided by prospective study participants. Blood samples from the prospective study were shipped frozen or at room temperature prior to DNA extraction. V is reduced by 0 bases and J by 5 bases, leaving a spacing of 10 bases between them. The germline V gene yields MGHRA for CDR1 and YSYEKL for CDR2. From cysteine to phenylalanine, the CDR3 is 15 amino acids long. Kept here is only the CDR3 DNA, which spans 45 bases and is read in frame from base 1.

The receptor's source is a woman aged 30 to 39 who had recovered from COVID-19. The sample was PBMCs or T cells enriched from blood (not recorded which). The rearranged segments are TRBV4-1 and TRBJ1-4; TRBD1 might be the D gene, on 6 matching bases. The DNA sequence follows: TGCGCCAGCAGCCAAGAGTACAGGGTAAATGAAAAACTGTTTTTT. Its protein is CASSQEYRVNEKLFF.